These T cell receptor beta chains were read from a single sample in a study of T-cell memory formation after mild COVID-19. Via MiXCR, TCRdb re-called the 5' RACE reads, giving one row per CDR3 protein. The data contain around 45,000 distinct CDR3 sequences, 8% to 10% of them singletons. Sequenced: PBMCs or a T cell subset sorted from them (not recorded which). The receptor source for this set is an adult woman who had mild COVID-19 (a few samples of this study predate the infection). Cell type and time point are not known. The CDR3 runs from the conserved cysteine through the conserved F or W. Fields, in order: J gene, V gene, clone size, D gene, CDR3 DNA, CDR3 protein. A D gene is named only where the DNA matches it firmly. Size tells how often a clone was seen (once, few, many) or the class of an expanded clone, and some rows leave it out.

TRBJ2-2 | TRBV4-1 | few | . | TGCGCCAGCAGCCCGGGACTCCGTCCCTCGACCGGGGAGCTGTTTTTT | CASSPGLRPSTGELFF
TRBJ2-5 | TRBV20-1 | . | TRBD2 | TGCAGTGCTGCCAACCTCAGGGAGGGGCAAGAGACCCAGTACTTC | CSAANLREGQETQYF
TRBJ2-1 | TRBV5-5 | many | TRBD1 | TGTGCCAGCAGAGGGACAGGGGGCCACTACAATGAGCAGTTCTTC | CASRGTGGHYNEQFF
TRBJ2-1 | TRBV20-1 | . | TRBD1 | TGCAGTGCTTCTACGGGACAGGGAAATTGGAATGAGCAGTTCTTC | CSASTGQGNWNEQFF
TRBJ2-1 | TRBV7-2 | many | . | TGTGCCAGCAGCGACGAACCGGGTAGAAATGAGCAGTTCTTC | CASSDEPGRNEQFF
TRBJ2-7 | TRBV21-1 | . | . | TGTGCCAGCAGCCCCCCCGGGACAGGGGTGTTGCCCTACGAGCAGTACTTC | CASSPPGTGVLPYEQYF
TRBJ2-1 | TRBV12-3/TRBV12-4 | few | . | TGTGCCAGCAGTTTAAGACGGGCGTCCTACAATGAGCAGTTCTTC | CASSLRRASYNEQFF
TRBJ2-6 | TRBV7-8 | many | . | TGTGCCAGCAGCAACTCCAACAGGGCTGGGGCCAACGTCCTGACTTTC | CASSNSNRAGANVLTF
TRBJ2-1 | TRBV4-2 | many | . | TGTGCCAGCAGCCAAGAAGGCTACAATGAGCAGTTCTTC | CASSQEGYNEQFF
TRBJ2-7 | TRBV20-1 | many | TRBD2 | TGCAGTGCTCAACCGGTGGGACTAGCGGGAGCCTACGAGCAGTACTTC | CSAQPVGLAGAYEQYF
TRBJ2-1 | TRBV7-9 | . | . | TGTGCCAGCAGCTTCCGCGAGGTGCGGTACAATGAGCAGTTCTTC | CASSFREVRYNEQFF
TRBJ1-2 | TRBV5-1 | many | . | TGCGCCCTCCATATTTATGGCTACACCTTC | CALHIYGYTF
TRBJ2-1 | TRBV5-1 | many | . | TGCGCCAGCAGCTTGGCCGGAGGGGGGCGGGAGCAGTTCTTC | CASSLAGGGREQFF
TRBJ1-3 | TRBV7-6 | few | TRBD1 | TGTGCCAGCAGCTTGGCTACAGGGGTAAACTCTGGAAACACCATATATTTT | CASSLATGVNSGNTIYF
TRBJ2-1 | TRBV9 | . | TRBD2 | TGTGCCAGCAGCGTAGCGGTAGCGGGAGGATATGGGAACAATGAGCAGTTCTTC | CASSVAVAGGYGNNEQFF
TRBJ1-1 | TRBV18 | . | . | TGTGCCAGCTCCGGGCCGGGACAACTCGGAACGTCCGGTTTGGTCGCTTTCTTT | CASSGPGQLGTSGLVAFF
TRBJ2-5 | TRBV7-2 | few | . | TGTGCCAGCAGCTTAGGCCCCACGTATGAAGAGACCCAGTACTTC | CASSLGPTYEETQYF
TRBJ2-2 | TRBV11-3 | few | . | TGTGCCAGCAGCTTGGACAGCCGTTCGAACACCGGGGAGCTGTTTTTT | CASSLDSRSNTGELFF
TRBJ2-7 | TRBV2 | . | . | TGTGCCAGCAGTGAAGCGCGTTGGAGCGAGCAGTACTTC | CASSEARWSEQYF
TRBJ2-7 | TRBV6-6 | many | TRBD1 | TGTGCCAGCAGTTACTCTTGGGACAGGGACTACTACGAGCAGTACTTC | CASSYSWDRDYYEQYF
TRBJ2-7 | TRBV14 | . | . | TGTGCCAGCAGCCAGAGCAACAGGTTCTCCGAGCAGTACTTC | CASSQSNRFSEQYF
TRBJ1-5 | TRBV12-3/TRBV12-4 | . | . | TGTGCCAGCAGCAAAGGGGGTTCTAGCAATCAGCCCCAGCATTTT | CASSKGGSSNQPQHF
TRBJ2-1 | TRBV12-3/TRBV12-4 | few | TRBD2 | TGTGCCAGCAGTTTTGTCCTAGCGGGGGGCCTAACCTACAATGAGCAGTTCTTC | CASSFVLAGGLTYNEQFF
TRBJ2-2 | TRBV19 | . | TRBD1 | TGTGCCAGTAGTATGCAGGGGGCGGCCGGGGAGCTGTTTTTT | CASSMQGAAGELFF
TRBJ2-3 | TRBV29-1 | medium-sized | . | TGCAGCCCCAGAATAACAGATACGCAGTATTTT | CSPRITDTQYF
TRBJ2-1 | TRBV5-1 | few | . | TGCGCCAGCAGCGTCGGGCAGTACAATGAGCAGTTCTTC | CASSVGQYNEQFF
TRBJ1-2 | TRBV9 | medium-sized | . | TGTGCCAGCAGCGGTGACCCGGGCTATGGCTACACCTTC | CASSGDPGYGYTF
TRBJ1-5 | TRBV30 | many | . | TGTGCCTGGAGTGTAGGGGCACGGGGAAGACAGCCCCAGCATTTT | CAWSVGARGRQPQHF
TRBJ2-1 | TRBV20-1 | many | . | TGCAGTGCTACCCGGACTCTCTCGCTTGAGCAGTTCTTC | CSATRTLSLEQFF
TRBJ2-2 | TRBV24-1 | many | . | TGTGCCACCAGTGATGCCGGACCTAAAGATAACACCGGGGAGCTGTTTTTT | CATSDAGPKDNTGELFF
TRBJ2-7 | TRBV10-3 | . | . | TGTGCCATCAGTGGGGGGGGCGGACAGCTGATAAGTAACGAGCAGTACTTC | CAISGGGGQLISNEQYF
TRBJ1-3 | TRBV7-9 | few | . | TGTGCCAGCAGCCTCTCGCGGGCGCGGTCTAGTATTGGAAACACCATATATTTT | CASSLSRARSSIGNTIYF
TRBJ2-5 | TRBV7-2 | few | TRBD1 | TGTGCCAGCAGGCGGACAGGGCGTCAAGAGACCCAGTACTTC | CASRRTGRQETQYF
TRBJ2-2 | TRBV6-1 | . | TRBD1 | TGTGCCAGCAGTGACCCGGGACAGAGAGACACCGGGGAGCTGTTTTTT | CASSDPGQRDTGELFF
TRBJ2-7 | TRBV11-2 | few | . | TGTGCCAGCAGCTTGGACATCGCCTACGAGCAGTACTTC | CASSLDIAYEQYF
TRBJ1-1 | TRBV5-1 | . | . | TGCGCCAGCAGCTCCCAGGGGTCGGGAGGAACTGAAGCTTTCTTT | CASSSQGSGGTEAFF
TRBJ1-2 | TRBV4-1 | many | TRBD1 | TGCGCCAGCAGCCAAGCGTGGGGACAGAACTATGGCTACACCTTC | CASSQAWGQNYGYTF
TRBJ2-3 | TRBV4-3 | many | . | TGCGCCAGCAGCCAAGATAGGGGGACCACAGATACGCAGTATTTT | CASSQDRGTTDTQYF
TRBJ2-2 | TRBV12-3/TRBV12-4 | few | TRBD1 | TGTGCCAGCAGTTTTCAGGGGGACACCGGGGAGCTGTTTTTT | CASSFQGDTGELFF
TRBJ2-1 | TRBV4-1 | . | . | TGCGCCAGCAGCCAAGAAGATGGGCGACACAGCTCCTACAATGAGCAGTTCTTC | CASSQEDGRHSSYNEQFF
TRBJ2-1 | TRBV27 | few | TRBD2 | TGTGCCAGTGCCCAACTAGCGGGGTGGAATGAGCAGTTCTTC | CASAQLAGWNEQFF
TRBJ2-1 | TRBV6-2/TRBV6-3 | many | TRBD1 | TGTGCCAGCAGTCCCCTCGGGACAGGGGTTCACGATGAGCAGTTCTTC | CASSPLGTGVHDEQFF
TRBJ2-1 | TRBV9 | . | TRBD2 | TGTGCCAGCAGCGTAGGTCTGGGCGGGAGCAGGTACAATGAGCAGTTCTTC | CASSVGLGGSRYNEQFF
TRBJ1-3 | TRBV14 | . | TRBD1 | TGTGCCAGCAGCCAATATACCGGGACAGACTCTGGAAACACCATATATTTT | CASSQYTGTDSGNTIYF
TRBJ2-7 | TRBV12-2 | . | . | TGTGCAAGTCGCTTTCAATTTCATCAGGAATTTATCGGTCGGGGTCAGTACTTC | CASRFQFHQEFIGRGQYF
TRBJ1-1 | TRBV5-1 | . | . | TGCGCCAGCAGCCCGACCCCTCTTGGGAACACTGAAGCTTTCTTT | CASSPTPLGNTEAFF
TRBJ1-2 | TRBV29-1 | . | . | TGCAGCGTTGAAGATTTGGGACTGGAGGATAGGACTAACTATGGCTACACCTTC | CSVEDLGLEDRTNYGYTF
TRBJ2-1 | TRBV14 | . | . | TGTGCCAGCAGCCCCCGCAGGGGCAACTCCTACAATGAGCAGTTCTTC | CASSPRRGNSYNEQFF
TRBJ2-7 | TRBV25-1 | . | TRBD1 | TGTGCCAGCAGTGGGCCTATGGACAGGGCCCACGAGCAGTACTTC | CASSGPMDRAHEQYF
TRBJ1-5 | TRBV6-1 | few | TRBD1 | TGTGCCAGCAACAAAGACAGGGTGAATCAGCCCCAGCATTTT | CASNKDRVNQPQHF
TRBJ2-2 | TRBV6-5 | few | . | TGTGCCAGCAGTTATCTTTACAGGGTGCAGGGTGAGACGGAGCTGTTTTTT | CASSYLYRVQGETELFF
TRBJ2-3 | TRBV5-1 | . | . | TGCGCCAGCAGCCAACGGGTCTCCACAGATACGCAGTATTTT | CASSQRVSTDTQYF
TRBJ2-3 | TRBV20-1 | few | TRBD2 | TGCAGTGCTTCCGGACTAGCGGGGGTAGAGGCAGATACGCAGTATTTT | CSASGLAGVEADTQYF
TRBJ2-1 | TRBV12-3/TRBV12-4 | many | TRBD2 | TGTGCCAGCAGCGGAGGGACTAGCGGGGGACGGGAGCAGTTCTTC | CASSGGTSGGREQFF
TRBJ2-7 | TRBV7-9 | few | . | TGTGCCAGCAGCTTACGATCCGGTTTCCAGAACGAGCAGTACTTC | CASSLRSGFQNEQYF
TRBJ2-5 | TRBV12-3/TRBV12-4 | many | . | TGTGCCAGCAGTTGGGGGACGGAAGAGACCCAGTACTTC | CASSWGTEETQYF
TRBJ2-3 | TRBV3-1 | . | TRBD2 | TGTGCCAGCAGCCGGGGACTAGCGGGGGGGCCGACAGATACGCAGTATTTT | CASSRGLAGGPTDTQYF
TRBJ1-1 | TRBV6-1 | few | TRBD1 | TGTGCCAGCAGTGCCCGACAGGGGACGAACACTGAAGCTTTCTTT | CASSARQGTNTEAFF
TRBJ2-2 | TRBV11-3 | . | TRBD2 | TGTGCCAGTGGGGTTAGCGGGGGCGCGAACACCGGGGAGCTGTTTTTT | CASGVSGGANTGELFF
TRBJ1-5 | TRBV24-1 | . | . | TGTGCCACCAGTGATTTCGGGCAGAATCAGCCCCAGCATTTT | CATSDFGQNQPQHF